This T cell receptor (beta chain) was identified in a study of cytomegalovirus exposure and HLA in healthy donors. Overall study results and limits: In a later analysis, HLA-C alleles had the fewest associated TCRs, DRB1 alleles the most. TCR beta chains numbering about 160 were designated cytomegalovirus-associated. TCR beta sequences reportedly predicted most subjects' HLA-A and HLA-B alleles accurately.

In regard to this clone: Its specificity is not known.

PCR employed 60 Vbeta and 13 Jbeta primers. Some clones are missing from TCRdb's copy, which holds only in-frame ones; the method was immunoSEQ multiplex PCR. The data contain 180,000 or so clones, 70% to 80% of them seen just once; the ten biggest clones take up about 1.5%. The receptor's source is a man younger than 30 in good health and CMV-seronegative. The specimen was PBMCs.

Here the CDR3 reads CAWSGRGLASNQPQHF. The CDR3, as DNA: TGTGCCTGGAGTGGGCGAGGGCTGGCTAGCAATCAGCCCCAGCATTTT. The rearrangement uses TRBV30 and TRBJ1-5; D ambiguous. Per germline, CDR1 GTSNPN and CDR2 SVGIG (reference sequence). The CDR3 sequence is 16 residues long. The germline V and J ends were trimmed by 1 base and 0 bases, with 13 bases remaining between them.